This T cell receptor (beta chain) was recorded in a study of blood T cell repertoires in COVID-19. About the research overall: Researchers got acute and convalescent COVID-19 samples from the United States, Italy and Spain. From T cells, B-cell-depleted T cells, or PBMCs came the material, which was cDNA or gDNA.

As originally analysed: For nucleated cells, counts were estimated from reference gene primer amplification. Sequencing was performed with immunoSEQ multiplex PCR; in TCRdb, only in-frame clones are kept and a portion is missing. V, J and clone size were drawn from that table, and D and trimming were deduced from the DNA. The data hold 180,000 or so clones, with around 86% observed a single time. Trimming shortened V by 2 bases and J by 0 bases, and 11 bases separated the two germline ends. CDR1 and CDR2 (germline): MNHEY, SVGAGI. The CDR3 extends over 16 amino acids. The TCR originated in a man in his late teens or twenties with acute or convalescent COVID-19. The sequencing sample was made of peripheral blood. This chain links TRBV6-5 with TRBJ2-1; D is uncertain. Written as DNA, the CDR3 is TGTGCCAGCAGTTACGTTCTAAGTAGCTCCTACAATGAGCAGTTCTTC. It specifies CASSYVLSSSYNEQFF.